The next 18 T cell receptor beta chains were all read from a single sample in a study of molecular identifiers for immune sequencing clone quantification. TCRdb used MiXCR to reprocess the PCR reads, holding one entry per CDR3 protein. The data contain 600,000 to 650,000 distinct CDR3 sequences, roughly 21% of them singletons. The sequenced material came from naive CD8+ T cells from blood, with Jurkat cell RNA spiked in. The subset: FACS-sorted CD8+CD4-CCR7+CD45RA+ naive T cells. Source of these receptors: a human donor in good health. Some libraries in this study had Jurkat cell RNA spiked in.

A remark on this clonotype: This may be a read error, as it is one base from a much larger clone. This sequence joins TRBV6-1 and TRBJ1-5; 7 positions match TRBD1. The germline CDR1 and CDR2 sequences are MNHNS and SASEGT. V was pared by 3 bases and J by 8 bases, with 10 bases of the junction left unmatched. This CDR3 comprises 15 residues. The CDR3 nucleotides are TGTGCCAGCAGTGACAAGACAGGGTCGGGTGAGCCCCAGCATTTT. It specifies CASSDKTGSGEPQHF.

Points on this clonotype: Relative to the germline gene, one junction end is altered; a read error may explain this. V usage is TRBV7-9 and J usage is TRBJ2-7; the D is unclear. The germline V gene encodes CDR1 SEHNR and CDR2 FQNEAQ (reference sequence). This CDR3 contains 15 residues. The CDR3, as DNA: TGTGCCAGCAGCTTAACCGAGGACCCAAACGGCGAGCAGCACTTC. Amino acid sequence: CASSLTEDPNGEQHF.

A note on this clonotype: A junction boundary mismatches the germline segment, possibly from a read error. The chain carries TRBV12-3 or TRBV12-4 and TRBJ1-2; the D gene is possibly TRBD1 (6 bases). The CDR3 covers 15 residues. The CDR3 region has the DNA TGTGCCAGCAGTCCCCCCGGGGGCGAGAACTATGGCTACGCCTTT. Residues: CASSPPGGENYGYAF.

Many counts were recorded for this clonotype. The DNA of the CDR3 is TGTGCCAGTAGCCCAACTAGCGGGTACTCCTACGAGCAGTACTTC. Amino acid sequence: CASSPTSGYSYEQYF. The chain recombines TRBV19 with TRBJ2-7, with TRBD2 identical over 9 bases. Germline V gene lookup returns CDR1 LNHDA and CDR2 SQIVND (reference sequence). The CDR3 spans 15 residues. J gave up 0 bases and V 6 bases, and 6 bases lay outside the gene matches.

This clonotype was recorded many times. V usage is TRBV6-2 or TRBV6-3 and J usage is TRBJ1-5; D remains ambiguous. CDR1 MNHEY and CDR2 SVGEGT come from the germline V gene. Trimming took 6 bases from V and 9 from J, leaving 15 bases between them. The CDR3 is 13 residues long. The CDR3 DNA follows: TGTGCCAGCAGCCCGGTCTCCTCTGGGCCCCAGCATTTT. Amino acid sequence: CASSPVSSGPQHF.

This clonotype was counted ten times or more. V and J are TRBV30 and TRBJ1-1, with TRBD1 as a possible D gene (6 bases). The germline gives CDR1 GTSNPN, CDR2 SVGIG (reference sequence). The V gene lost 2 bases and the J gene lost 3 bases, with 16 bases spanning the gap. There are 15 residues in the CDR3. The CDR3 is CAWSTSDSIHTEAFF. CDR3 DNA: TGTGCCTGGAGTACATCGGACAGCATCCACACTGAAGCTTTCTTT.

A few counts support this clonotype. The rearrangement links TRBV7-6 to TRBJ2-7; tentatively, D is TRBD1 (5 bases). The CDR3 sequence is 14 residues long. V lost 5 bases and J 0 bases, leaving 11 bases between the germline ends. Germline CDR1 and CDR2: SGHVS and FNYEAQ. The CDR3 DNA reads TGTGCCAGCAGCCCGACAGCGAACTCCTACGAGCAGTACTTC. The encoded protein is CASSPTANSYEQYF.

Regarding this clonotype: The CDR3 ends on some other residue instead of the conserved phenylalanine or tryptophan, so this is likely a read error. This chain joins TRBV5-6 and TRBJ2-5; D possibly matches TRBD1 or TRBD2 (5 bases each). V lost 5 bases and J lost 5, with 16 bases in between. The V gene's germline CDR1 is SGHDT and CDR2 YYEEEE. This CDR3 has 14 residues. CDR3 region: CASSPGVGVETQYS. CDR3 nucleotides: TGTGCCAGCAGTCCCGGAGTGGGGGTGGAGACCCAGTACTCC.

In its sample, this clonotype was seen many times. The rearrangement joins TRBV6-5 to TRBJ2-5; 8 nucleotides match TRBD2. Per the germline V gene, CDR1 is MNHEY and CDR2 is SVGAGI. The CDR3 loop spans 16 amino acids. Trimming cost V 0 bases and J 6 bases; bases outside gene matches: 9. As DNA, the CDR3 is TGTGCCAGCAGTTACTCTCGAGCGGGAGAAGGGAAGACCCAGTACTTC. Its protein product is CASSYSRAGEGKTQYF.

On this clonotype itself: This clone may be a read error of a much larger clone one base away. The chain recombines TRBV20-1 with TRBJ2-3, with D perhaps being TRBD1 or TRBD2 (5 bases each). Germline V lookup: CDR1 DFQATT, CDR2 SNEGSKA (reference sequence). The CDR3 length is 15 residues. V was clipped by 0 bases and J by 0 bases, with 10 bases between them. CDR3 nucleotide sequence: TGCAGTGCTAGAGAGACCGGGGCTAGCACAGATACGCAGTATTTT. It yields the protein CSARETGASTDTQYF.

Worth noting for this clonotype: A read error may be the cause here, since a much bigger clone is one base away. The rearrangement joins TRBV12-3 or TRBV12-4 to TRBJ1-5, with D unresolved. Deletions cut 3 bases from V and 9 bases from J, with 12 bases between. This CDR3 comprises 13 residues. The CDR3 here is CASSFEGRLPQHF. CDR3 sequence (DNA): TGTGCCAGCAGTTTTGAGGGAAGGCTGCCCCAGCATTTT.

CDR3 sequence reads: CASSLFGGELFF. CDR3 DNA: TGTGCCAGCAGCTTATTCGGCGGGGAGCTGTTTTTT. The V gene is TRBV7-3, the J gene TRBJ2-2, with no clear D. CDR3 length: 12 amino acids. Per germline, CDR1 SGHTA and CDR2 FQGTGA. With 2 bases removed from V and 7 bases from J, the gap between germline ends came to 5 bases.

This clonotype occurred many times. The chain combines TRBV29-1 with TRBJ2-1; 10 bases match TRBD1. The CDR3 has 13 amino acids. V shed 3 bases, J shed 7 bases, and the junction held 3 bases outside the gene matches. Germline CDR1 and CDR2: SQVTM and ANQGSEA. This chain's CDR3 is CSVDGQGGNEQFF. The CDR3 DNA sequence: TGCAGCGTTGACGGACAGGGGGGGAATGAGCAGTTCTTC.

This clonotype has a handful of counts. This chain uses TRBV4-3 with TRBJ2-3; 10 nucleotides agree with TRBD2. After removal of 4 bases from V and 0 bases from J, the junction contained 4 bases not matched to a gene. The CDR3 has 16 residues. Germline CDR1 LGHNA, CDR2 YSLEER. In DNA form, the CDR3 reads TGCGCCAGCAGCCGCATGACTAGCGGGAGCACAGATACGCAGTATTTT. Encoded protein: CASSRMTSGSTDTQYF.

This clonotype was recorded many times. This chain uses TRBV12-3 or TRBV12-4 with TRBJ1-2; D perhaps matches TRBD1 (5 bases). V was cut by 5 bases and J by 8 bases, with 21 bases left in between. This CDR3 comprises 15 residues. CDR3 DNA: TGTGCCAGCAGTCTACCGGGACGCCCTCTGTACGGCTACACCTTC. Translated, it gives CASSLPGRPLYGYTF.

This clonotype was counted many times. The chain joins TRBV7-6 to TRBJ2-2; no reliable D call. Per germline, CDR1 SGHVS and CDR2 FNYEAQ. V lost 1 base and J 3 bases, leaving 6 bases between the germline ends. This CDR3 has 14 residues. The CDR3, as DNA: TGTGCCAGCAGCTTAGGGGCGGACACCGGGGAGCTGTTTTTT. Translated, it gives CASSLGADTGELFF.

The genes are TRBV19 and TRBJ2-2; TRBD2 aligns across 12 bases. The V and J ends lost 5 bases and 4 bases, in that order; junction bases with no gene match: 5. CDR1 LNHDA and CDR2 SQIVND come from the germline V gene (reference sequence). This CDR3 is built from 16 residues. Here the CDR3 reads CASSSRLAGVTGELFF. As DNA, the CDR3 is TGTGCCAGTAGTTCTAGACTAGCGGGAGTCACCGGGGAGCTGTTTTTT.

This chain links TRBV4-3 with TRBJ2-7, with 9 nucleotides matching TRBD1. Germline lookup yields CDR1 LGHNA and CDR2 YSLEER. This CDR3 comprises 16 residues. Trimming at V came to 0 bases and at J to 3 bases, leaving 6 bases not matched to a gene. Here the CDR3 reads CASSQDLGQGDYEQYF. In DNA form, the CDR3 reads TGCGCCAGCAGCCAAGATCTGGGACAGGGCGACTACGAGCAGTACTTC.